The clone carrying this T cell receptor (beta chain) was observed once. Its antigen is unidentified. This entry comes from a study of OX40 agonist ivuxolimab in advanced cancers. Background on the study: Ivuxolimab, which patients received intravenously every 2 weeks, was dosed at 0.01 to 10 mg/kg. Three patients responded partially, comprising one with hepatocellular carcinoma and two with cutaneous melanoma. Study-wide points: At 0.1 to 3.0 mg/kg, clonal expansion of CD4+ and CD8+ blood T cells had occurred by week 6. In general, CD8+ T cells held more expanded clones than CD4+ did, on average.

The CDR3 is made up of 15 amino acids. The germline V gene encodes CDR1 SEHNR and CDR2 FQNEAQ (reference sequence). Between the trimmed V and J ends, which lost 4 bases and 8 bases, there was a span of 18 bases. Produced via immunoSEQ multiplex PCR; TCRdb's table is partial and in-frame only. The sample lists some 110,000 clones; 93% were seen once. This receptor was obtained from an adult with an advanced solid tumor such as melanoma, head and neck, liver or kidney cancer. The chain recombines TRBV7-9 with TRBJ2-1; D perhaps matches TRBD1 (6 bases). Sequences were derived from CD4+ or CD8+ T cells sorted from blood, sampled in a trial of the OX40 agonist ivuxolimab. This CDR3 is CASSSVQGRSDEQFF. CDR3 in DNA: TGTGCCAGCAGCTCCGTACAGGGAAGAAGCGATGAGCAGTTCTTC.